The 7 T cell receptor beta chains below come from one sample, sequenced in a study of blood T cell repertoires in COVID-19. Sequencing was performed with immunoSEQ multiplex PCR; in TCRdb, only in-frame clones are kept and a portion is missing. This table has approximately 230,000 clones, 65% to 90% appearing once. The source material was PBMCs or T cells enriched from blood (not recorded which). The receptors were gathered from a man in his forties who had recovered from COVID-19.

The chain uses TRBV5-5 and TRBJ2-5; 11 bases are shared with TRBD2. CDR1 is SGHKS, CDR2 YYEKEE, per germline (reference sequence). V dropped 0 bases and J dropped 4; count of bases not matched to a gene: 5. The length of the CDR3 is 16 residues. CDR3 in DNA: TGTGCCAGCAGCTTGGAGTTAGCGGGGGGGCGAGAGACCCAGTACTTC. It encodes CASSLELAGGRETQYF.

This sequence joins TRBV3-1 (or the pseudogene TRBV3-2) and TRBJ2-7, with 7 bases matching TRBD1. Germline V gene data show CDR1 as LGHDT and CDR2 as YNNKEL (reference sequence). The ends lost 4 bases at V and 3 bases at J; junction bases unmatched: 6. The CDR3 spans 14 residues. The CDR3 nucleotides are TGTGCCAGCAGCCCGGGACAGCTATTCTACGAGCAGTACTTC. Residues: CASSPGQLFYEQYF.

The V gene is TRBV3-1 (or the pseudogene TRBV3-2), the J gene TRBJ2-1; 7 bases fit TRBD2. The junction had 5 bases not matched to a gene; V was cut back by 0 bases and J by 3 bases. The CDR3 is 16 residues long. Germline lookup yields CDR1 LGHDT and CDR2 YNNKEL (reference sequence). CDR3 sequence: CASSQDWRGIYNEQFF. The CDR3 DNA reads TGTGCCAGCAGCCAAGACTGGCGGGGGATCTACAATGAGCAGTTCTTC.

This chain links TRBV19 with TRBJ2-7; possibly TRBD2 for D (6 bases). V was clipped by 5 bases and J by 2 bases, with 10 bases between them. This CDR3 is built from 13 residues. Germline V gene sequence: CDR1 LNHDA, CDR2 SQIVND (reference sequence). The CDR3: CASSLGGPYEQYF. CDR3 coding DNA: TGTGCCAGTAGTCTGGGAGGACCCTACGAGCAGTACTTC. Together with reference TRBV19 and TRBJ2-7, the CDR3 gives the full variable domain: DGGITQSPKYLFRKEGQNVTLSCEQNLNHDAMYWYRQDPGQGLRLIYYSQIVNDFQKGDIAEGYSVSREKKESFPLTVTSAQKNPTAFYLCASSLGGPYEQYFGPGTRLTVT.

This clone came up once. This chain joins TRBV19 and TRBJ1-1; D remains ambiguous. Germline CDR1 reads LNHDA; CDR2 reads SQIVND (reference sequence). This CDR3 spans 13 amino acids. The V end lost 6 bases, the J end lost 3 bases, and 11 bases lay between the germline ends. CDR3 amino acids: CASSQTQDTEAFF. The CDR3 DNA reads TGTGCCAGTAGCCAGACACAAGACACTGAAGCTTTCTTT. Drawing the rest from reference TRBV19 and TRBJ1-1, the complete variable domain is DGGITQSPKYLFRKEGQNVTLSCEQNLNHDAMYWYRQDPGQGLRLIYYSQIVNDFQKGDIAEGYSVSREKKESFPLTVTSAQKNPTAFYLCASSQTQDTEAFFGQGTRLTVV.

CDR3 sequence: CASSRDSSGEKLFF. CDR3 DNA sequence: TGTGCCAGCAGCCGGGACAGCTCTGGTGAAAAACTGTTTTTT. The chain links TRBV7-9 to TRBJ1-4; 7 nucleotides align to TRBD1. This CDR3 has 14 residues. V shed 5 bases, J shed 7 bases, and the junction held 7 bases outside the gene matches. Germline loops: CDR1 SEHNR, CDR2 FQNEAQ (reference sequence).

V usage is TRBV10-3 and J usage is TRBJ1-1; 9 positions agree with TRBD1. The ends lost 5 bases at V and 3 bases at J; junction bases unmatched: 1. CDR3 length: 13 residues. CDR1 and CDR2 (germline): ENHRY, SYGVKD. The CDR3 spells CAISRTGDTEAFF. CDR3 nucleotides: TGTGCCATCAGTCGGACAGGGGACACTGAAGCTTTCTTT.